The 32 T cell receptor beta chains listed next were all sequenced from one sample in a study of OX40 agonist ivuxolimab in advanced cancers. Using immunoSEQ multiplex PCR, the repertoire was profiled, and TCRdb retains in-frame clones only, with some absent. The sample lists about 22,000 clones; approximately 84% were seen once. The source material was CD4+ or CD8+ T cells sorted from blood, sampled in a trial of the OX40 agonist ivuxolimab. The receptors stem from an adult with an advanced solid tumor such as melanoma, head and neck, liver or kidney cancer.

This sequence joins TRBV27 and TRBJ2-3; possibly TRBD2 for D (6 bases). This CDR3 contains 11 residues. V lost 6 bases, J lost 10 bases, and 11 bases lay in between. The germline V gene has CDR1 MNHEY and CDR2 SMNVEV (reference sequence). DNA of the CDR3: TGTGCCAGCAGGGCGGGGTTCGCGCAGTATTTT. It encodes CASRAGFAQYF.

J is TRBJ2-5 and V is TRBV2; 9 bases align to TRBD1. Judging by the DNA end, TRBJ2-7 fits better; the J call may be wrong. The CDR3 consists of 13 residues. Germline V gene sequence: CDR1 SNHLY, CDR2 FYNNEI. For the CDR3, the DNA is TGTGCCAGCATCGGACAGGGGAAGAACGAGCAGTACTTC. Encoded protein: CASIGQGKNEQYF.

By sample share, this clone is medium-sized. Other DNA sequences in this specimen translate into the identical CDR3. The chain carries TRBV9 and TRBJ2-7, with 8 positions matching TRBD1. The ends lost 5 bases at V and 7 bases at J; junction bases unmatched: 8. This CDR3 contains 13 residues. Germline CDR1 and CDR2: SGDLS and YYNGEE. The CDR3 here is CASSVSGGEEQYF. CDR3 in DNA: TGTGCCAGCAGTGTTTCAGGGGGCGAGGAGCAGTACTTC.

The chain links TRBV27 to TRBJ2-1, with TRBD2 matching 9 bases. Per the germline V gene, CDR1 is MNHEY and CDR2 is SMNVEV (reference sequence). The V and J ends lost 6 bases and 5 bases, in that order; junction bases with no gene match: 5. CDR3 size: 14 residues. The CDR3 nucleotides are TGTGCCAGCAGCATAGCGGGGGACCACAATGAGCAGTTCTTC. Residues: CASSIAGDHNEQFF.

The V call is TRBV7-9, the J call TRBJ2-3; TRBD2 aligns across 13 bases. The CDR3 runs to 16 residues. V trimming: 5 bases; J trimming: 7 bases; junction bases outside the gene matches: 9. CDR1 is SEHNR and CDR2 is FQNEAQ in the germline V gene (reference sequence). CDR3 DNA sequence: TGTGCCAGCAGCGTCCCCGGGACTAGCGGGGTCTATACGCAGTATTTT. Translated: CASSVPGTSGVYTQYF.

The J gene is TRBJ2-3, the V gene TRBV25-1; D unresolved. The CDR3 covers 11 residues. Germline loops: CDR1 MGHDK, CDR2 SYGVNS. V was clipped by 4 bases and J by 2 bases, with 1 base between them. Written as DNA, the CDR3 is TGTGCCAGCAGTGCCACAGATACGCAGTATTTT. Residues: CASSATDTQYF.

This rearrangement joins TRBV27 to TRBJ2-1; TRBD2 agrees at 7 bases. The trim removed 6 bases at V and 4 bases at J, leaving 12 bases unmatched. The CDR3 runs to 16 residues. Germline V gene data show CDR1 as MNHEY and CDR2 as SMNVEV (reference sequence). The CDR3 here is CASSRLASGYYNEQFF. The CDR3 DNA follows: TGTGCCAGCAGCCGGTTGGCTAGCGGATATTACAATGAGCAGTTCTTC.

This chain joins TRBV27 and TRBJ1-2, with TRBD1 matching over 8 bases. This CDR3 is 15 amino acids long. Trimming took 4 bases from V and 4 from J; bases not matched to a gene: 8. Looked up from germline, CDR1 is MNHEY and CDR2 is SMNVEV (reference sequence). CDR3 coding DNA: TGTGCCAGCAGTTCATCAGGGGGCGAGGGCTATGGCTACACCTTC. It is translated as CASSSSGGEGYGYTF.

V gene TRBV6-6 combines with J gene TRBJ2-7; D possibly corresponds to TRBD2 (5 bases). CDR1 and CDR2 (germline): MNHNY, SVGAGI (reference sequence). Trimming cost V 7 bases and J 2 bases, with 18 bases left between them. The CDR3 is 15 residues long. CDR3 in DNA: TGTGCCAGCAACCCTACTGGGCGGGTAGCCTACGAGCAGTACTTC. It codes for CASNPTGRVAYEQYF.

This clone has a handful of counts. The V gene is TRBV5-6, the J gene TRBJ2-7; 8 bases align to TRBD1. CDR1 SGHDT and CDR2 YYEEEE come from the germline V gene. This CDR3 contains 19 residues. J gave up 6 bases and V 0 bases, and 20 bases lay outside the gene matches. The CDR3 DNA reads as TGTGCCAGCAGCTTGGGGGAAAGACAGGGGCGTTCTCCCCTAGGCGAGCAGTACTTC. This gives the protein CASSLGERQGRSPLGEQYF.

The gene calls are TRBV13 and TRBJ2-5; D is possibly TRBD2 (7 bases). CDR1 PRHDT and CDR2 FYEKMQ come from the germline V gene (reference sequence). V lost 6 bases to trimming and J lost 4 bases, with 12 bases between them. The CDR3 is 13 residues long. CDR3 amino acids: CASSYAGAETQYF. CDR3 DNA: TGTGCCAGCAGTTACGCGGGGGCAGAGACCCAGTACTTC. Complete variable domain (other parts from reference TRBV13 and TRBJ2-5): AAGVIQSPRHLIKEKRETATLKCYPIPRHDTVYWYQQGPGQDPQFLISFYEKMQSDKGSIPDRFSAQQFSDYHSELNMSSLELGDSALYFCASSYAGAETQYFGPGTRLLVL.

The chain couples TRBV9 to TRBJ2-1; D call uncertain. Between the trimmed V and J ends, which lost 0 bases and 10 bases, there was a span of 14 bases. The CDR3 sequence is 14 residues long. The germline V gene encodes CDR1 SGDLS and CDR2 YYNGEE. The CDR3: CASSVADLLREQFF. CDR3 DNA sequence: TGTGCCAGCAGCGTAGCAGACCTCCTTCGGGAGCAGTTCTTC.

This chain links TRBV7-2 with TRBJ2-5; 13 nucleotides match TRBD2. Germline values: CDR1 SGHTA, CDR2 FQGNSA. This CDR3 spans 16 amino acids. The trim removed 2 bases at V and 2 bases at J, leaving 2 bases unmatched. In DNA, the CDR3 is TGTGCCAGCAGCTTATTGGGACTAGCGGGGCAAGAGACCCAGTACTTC. Its translation is CASSLLGLAGQETQYF.

This sequence joins TRBV2 and TRBJ1-1; tentative D call: TRBD1 (5 bases). The germline V gene has CDR1 SNHLY and CDR2 FYNNEI. This CDR3 has 17 amino acids. With 2 bases removed from V and 1 base from J, the gap between germline ends came to 17 bases. The CDR3, as DNA: TGTGCCAGCAGTGAAAATCCCCGACAGCTTGGGAACACTGAAGCTTTCTTT. Amino acid sequence: CASSENPRQLGNTEAFF.

The gene calls are TRBV28 and TRBJ2-5; D is tentatively TRBD1 or TRBD2 (5 bases each). The CDR3 totals 15 residues. CDR1 MDHEN and CDR2 SYDVKM come from the germline V gene. Trimming left V 6 bases short and J 1 base short, with 15 bases between. CDR3 nucleotides: TGTGCCAGCAGCTTTGGCCGGGGCGCCCAAGAGACCCAGTACTTC. This translates into CASSFGRGAQETQYF.

The chain couples TRBV6-1 to TRBJ2-3, with 7 bases that match TRBD1. CDR1 and CDR2 from the germline V gene are MNHNS and SASEGT. The CDR3 length is 14 residues. The trim removed 8 bases at V and 6 bases at J, leaving 11 bases unmatched. The CDR3 bases are TGTGCCAGCCCGGGAAGGGGGCGCGGGGATACGCAGTATTTT. Amino acid sequence: CASPGRGRGDTQYF.

This sequence joins TRBV9 and TRBJ1-2; a weak D match, TRBD1 (6 bases). The ends were cut back, 0 bases at V and 1 base at J, with 13 bases in the middle. This CDR3 comprises 16 residues. Germline CDR1 reads SGDLS; CDR2 reads YYNGEE. DNA of the CDR3: TGTGCCAGCAGCGTAGCCGGGACACCAAATAACTATGGCTACACCTTC. It yields the protein CASSVAGTPNNYGYTF.

The chain couples TRBV4-1 to TRBJ2-7, with 7 bases matching TRBD1. The germline V gene has CDR1 MGHRA and CDR2 YSYEKL. V was clipped by 4 bases and J by 0 bases; unmatched bases: 6. CDR3 length: 15 residues. The CDR3 loop reads CASSRGRDSSYEQYF. The CDR3 DNA reads as TGCGCCAGCAGCCGCGGCCGGGACAGCTCCTACGAGCAGTACTTC.

The rearrangement links TRBV7-6 to TRBJ2-5, with 7 bases aligning to TRBD2. Germline-derived CDR1 and CDR2 are SGHVS and FNYEAQ. V dropped 5 bases and J dropped 5; count of bases not matched to a gene: 11. CDR3 length equals 15 residues. The CDR3 region has the DNA TGTGCCAGCAGCAATAGGTTGCGGGAGCTGGAGACCCAGTACTTC. Translation gives CASSNRLRELETQYF.

This clone was seen a few times. The DNA of the CDR3 is TGTGCCTGGGCAGGGGGCTGGGGCACTGAAGCTTTCTTT. Protein product: CAWAGGWGTEAFF. The gene calls are TRBV30 and TRBJ1-1; 8 nucleotides line up with TRBD1. The CDR3 consists of 13 residues. V was clipped by 5 bases and J by 4 bases; unmatched bases: 6. Germline loops: CDR1 GTSNPN, CDR2 SVGIG (reference sequence).

The chain combines TRBV28 with TRBJ2-1; 11 positions agree with TRBD2. The junction had 3 bases not matched to a gene; V was cut back by 5 bases and J by 3 bases. Germline CDR1 is MDHEN and CDR2 is SYDVKM. The CDR3 loop spans 15 amino acids. This CDR3 reads CASSGGLADYNEQFF. The CDR3 region has the DNA TGTGCCAGCAGTGGGGGACTAGCGGACTACAATGAGCAGTTCTTC.

V usage is TRBV5-4 and J usage is TRBJ2-7; either TRBD1 or TRBD2 may supply D (5 bases each). The CDR3 is 13 amino acids. Trimming took 4 bases from V and 6 from J, leaving 14 bases between them. CDR1 is SGHNT, CDR2 YYREEE, per germline (reference sequence). CDR3 protein: CASSGGEGPEQYF. Written as DNA, the CDR3 is TGTGCCAGCAGCGGAGGTGAGGGACCCGAGCAGTACTTC.

In its sample, this clone was seen once. The gene calls are TRBV30 and TRBJ2-7; weak D call: TRBD2 (5 bases). With 4 bases removed from V and 4 bases from J, the gap between germline ends came to 8 bases. The CDR3 is 11 residues long. Germline V CDR1 and CDR2: GTSNPN, SVGIG (reference sequence). CDR3 in amino acids: CAWITGYEQYF. CDR3 coding DNA: TGTGCCTGGATTACGGGGTACGAGCAGTACTTC.

This clone has just one count. The chain uses TRBV2 and TRBJ2-3; 10 nucleotides agree with TRBD2. The CDR3 has 16 residues. Germline V CDR1 and CDR2: SNHLY, FYNNEI. With 3 bases clipped from V and 1 base from J, the junction kept 4 bases outside the gene matches. The CDR3 spells CASSDSGGRRTDTQYF. CDR3 coding DNA: TGTGCCAGCAGTGATAGCGGGGGGCGGCGCACAGATACGCAGTATTTT.

This rearrangement joins TRBV7-8 to TRBJ2-7; a possible D gene is TRBD2 (5 bases). The CDR3 contains 13 residues. V lost 2 bases, J lost 5 bases, and 10 bases lay in between. The germline V gene encodes CDR1 SGHVS and CDR2 FQNEAQ. CDR3 DNA: TGTGCCAGCAGCTTAACCGGGATGGACGAGCAGTACTTC. Its translation is CASSLTGMDEQYF.

The genes are TRBV4-2 and TRBJ2-1; D is perhaps TRBD2 (5 bases). This CDR3 contains 15 residues. The V and J ends lost 0 bases and 5 bases respectively, with 11 bases between them. Germline CDR1 is LGHNA and CDR2 is YNFKEQ. The CDR3, as DNA: TGTGCCAGCAGCCAAGAACGAGCGGCCAACAATGAGCAGTTCTTC. Protein product: CASSQERAANNEQFF.

The chain uses TRBV2 and TRBJ2-1; 11 nucleotides align to TRBD2. Trimming cost V 3 bases and J 9 bases; bases outside gene matches: 7. CDR3 length: 15 amino acids. Per the germline V gene, CDR1 is SNHLY and CDR2 is FYNNEI. CDR3 region: CASSDSGGAKSEQFF. CDR3 DNA sequence: TGTGCCAGCAGTGATAGCGGGGGGGCTAAAAGTGAGCAGTTCTTC.

The chain is built from TRBV4-1 and TRBJ1-2; D gene unclear. In germline, CDR1 is MGHRA, CDR2 YSYEKL. This CDR3 has 13 residues. Trimming pared 4 bases from V and 0 bases from J, leaving 6 bases between. CDR3 amino acids: CASSLGANYGYTF. In DNA form, the CDR3 reads TGCGCCAGCAGCCTCGGGGCTAACTATGGCTACACCTTC.

The rearrangement uses TRBV28 and TRBJ2-5; D tentatively fits TRBD1 or TRBD2 (5 bases each). Trimming removed 1 base at V and 1 base at J, with 10 bases between. The CDR3 length is 15 residues. The germline gives CDR1 MDHEN, CDR2 SYDVKM. In DNA, the CDR3 is TGTGCCAGCAGTTTATACTATGGGACCCAAGAGACCCAGTACTTC. As protein: CASSLYYGTQETQYF.

The chain couples TRBV9 to TRBJ2-3; maybe TRBD2 (6 bases). V shed 6 bases and J shed 3 bases, with 20 bases lying between them. In germline, CDR1 is SGDLS, CDR2 YYNGEE. The CDR3 is 16 amino acids. CDR3 coding DNA: TGTGCCAGCATCCCCGGAGGTGTTGGGACTACAGATACGCAGTATTTT. It translates to CASIPGGVGTTDTQYF.

The gene calls are TRBV27 and TRBJ2-3; 9 bases are shared with TRBD1. Germline lookup yields CDR1 MNHEY and CDR2 SMNVEV (reference sequence). The CDR3 spans 14 residues. Trimming at V came to 6 bases and at J to 4 bases, leaving 5 bases not matched to a gene. The CDR3: CASRYTGGADTQYF. In DNA form, the CDR3 reads TGTGCCAGCAGGTACACAGGGGGCGCAGATACGCAGTATTTT.

V is TRBV6-1 and J is TRBJ2-1; D might be TRBD2 (6 bases). CDR1 is MNHNS, CDR2 SASEGT, per germline. V was pared by 1 base and J by 5 bases, with 6 bases between. CDR3 size: 13 residues. CDR3 in DNA: TGTGCCAGCAGTGAAGGGGGGGACAATGAGCAGTTCTTC. This encodes CASSEGGDNEQFF.